The 32 T cell receptor beta chains below all came from one sample that was sequenced in a study of blood T cell repertoires in COVID-19. The data were produced by immunoSEQ multiplex PCR, yet TCRdb's version contains in-frame clones alone and is incomplete. The table has about 330,000 clones, around 89% seen once. Sequenced sample: peripheral blood. Receptors originate from a woman aged 45-60 years with active or convalescent COVID-19.

The V gene is TRBV9, the J gene TRBJ2-1, with TRBD2 matching over 8 bases. Germline V gene data show CDR1 as SGDLS and CDR2 as YYNGEE. With 0 bases clipped from V and 4 bases from J, the junction kept 3 bases outside the gene matches. The CDR3 sequence is 15 residues long. CDR3 sequence reads: CASSVALAAYNEQFF. Written as DNA, the CDR3 is TGTGCCAGCAGCGTAGCACTAGCGGCATACAATGAGCAGTTCTTC.

The chain has TRBV19 and TRBJ2-1; a possible D gene is TRBD1 (6 bases). The CDR3 consists of 15 residues. CDR1 is LNHDA, CDR2 SQIVND, per germline (reference sequence). V lost 6 bases and J lost 1, with 13 bases in between. CDR3: CASSLQGESYNEQFF. The CDR3, as DNA: TGTGCCAGTAGCCTACAGGGTGAATCCTACAATGAGCAGTTCTTC.

CDR3 in amino acids: CASSQVARSTDTQYF. In nucleotides, the CDR3 is TGTGCCAGCAGCCAAGTAGCGCGAAGCACAGATACGCAGTATTTT. The chain links TRBV3-1 (or the pseudogene TRBV3-2) to TRBJ2-3, with a weak D call TRBD2 (5 bases). V lost 1 base, J lost 0 bases, and 8 bases lay in between. This CDR3 contains 15 residues. CDR1 and CDR2 (germline): LGHDT, YNNKEL (reference sequence).

Here the CDR3 reads CASSLDREQYF. CDR3 DNA sequence: TGTGCCAGCAGCCTCGACAGGGAGCAGTACTTC. This chain connects TRBV3-1 (or the pseudogene TRBV3-2) to TRBJ2-7; D is perhaps TRBD1 (6 bases). The CDR3 runs to 11 residues. Trimming took 4 bases from V and 7 from J, leaving 8 bases between them. CDR1 is LGHDT and CDR2 is YNNKEL in the germline V gene (reference sequence).

The V call is TRBV6-5, the J call TRBJ1-5; TRBD1 matches 8 bases. J was trimmed by 4 bases and V by 5 bases; bases with no gene match: 7. The germline V gene encodes CDR1 MNHEY and CDR2 SVGAGI. The CDR3 is 15 residues long. CDR3: CASSPRQGRNQPQHF. DNA for the CDR3: TGTGCCAGCAGTCCACGACAGGGGCGGAATCAGCCCCAGCATTTT.

The chain uses TRBV13 and TRBJ2-7; 9 bases are shared with TRBD2. J gave up 2 bases and V 5 bases, and 10 bases lay outside the gene matches. In germline, CDR1 is PRHDT, CDR2 FYEKMQ (reference sequence). This CDR3 contains 16 residues. The CDR3 spells CASSPSLRLAAYEQYF. CDR3 nucleotides: TGTGCCAGCAGCCCATCACTACGACTAGCGGCCTACGAGCAGTACTTC.

The V and J genes are TRBV20-1 and TRBJ1-4; the match to TRBD1 covers 7 bases. Germline V lookup: CDR1 DFQATT, CDR2 SNEGSKA (reference sequence). Trimming took 3 bases from V and 4 from J; bases not matched to a gene: 8. This CDR3 contains 15 residues. The CDR3 DNA reads as TGCAGTGCTAGTGGGATGGGACAGAATAATGAAAAACTGTTTTTT. It translates to CSASGMGQNNEKLFF.

J is TRBJ1-3 and V is TRBV29-1, with TRBD1 identical over 7 bases. Trimming cost V 6 bases and J 4 bases; bases outside gene matches: 6. Per the germline V gene, CDR1 is SQVTM and CDR2 is ANQGSEA. This CDR3 is 13 amino acids long. The CDR3 region is CSVVGTDGNTIYF. DNA for the CDR3: TGCAGCGTCGTGGGGACAGACGGAAACACCATATATTTT.

This rearrangement joins TRBV6-6 to TRBJ2-4; 10 bases align to TRBD2. The CDR3 contains 16 residues. With V trimmed by 5 bases and J by 2 bases, 6 bases remained unmatched. Looked up from germline, CDR1 is MNHNY and CDR2 is SVGAGI (reference sequence). CDR3 DNA: TGTGCCAGCAGTCCGGGACTAGCGACTACCAAAAACATTCAGTACTTC. It specifies CASSPGLATTKNIQYF.

The V and J genes are TRBV18 and TRBJ2-1; 7 bases are shared with TRBD1. Germline V gives CDR1 KGHSH, CDR2 LQKENI. This CDR3 is built from 15 residues. V shed 5 bases, J shed 5 bases, and the junction held 9 bases outside the gene matches. CDR3 sequence reads: CASSTGQAIHNEQFF. CDR3 in DNA: TGTGCCAGCTCAACCGGACAGGCGATTCACAATGAGCAGTTCTTC. The full variable domain, its missing parts supplied by reference TRBV18 and TRBJ2-1, is NAGVMQNPRHLVRRRGQEARLRCSPMKGHSHVYWYRQLPEEGLKFMVYLQKENIIDESGMPKERFSAEFPKEGPSILRIQQVVRGDSAAYFCASSTGQAIHNEQFFGPGTRLTVL.

The chain is built from TRBV5-1 and TRBJ2-7; D is undetermined. CDR1 and CDR2 from the germline V gene are SGHRS and YFSETQ. The CDR3 consists of 11 residues. V was clipped by 2 bases and J by 4 bases, with 4 bases between them. CDR3 nucleotides: TGCGCCAGCAGCTTCGGGTACGAGCAGTACTTC. Translating it yields CASSFGYEQYF. Supplemented by reference TRBV5-1 and TRBJ2-7, the full variable domain reads KAGVTQTPRYLIKTRGQQVTLSCSPISGHRSVSWYQQTPGQGLQFLFEYFSETQRNKGNFPGRFSGRQFSNSRSEMNVSTLELGDSALYLCASSFGYEQYFGPGTRLTVT.

The V gene is TRBV4-2, the J gene TRBJ1-1; D unresolved. The length of the CDR3 is 13 residues. V shed 3 bases and J shed 3 bases, with 8 bases lying between them. The germline CDR1 and CDR2 sequences are LGHNA and YNFKEQ. CDR3 nucleotides: TGTGCCAGCAGCCAGAGAGGCCACACTGAAGCTTTCTTT. This codes for CASSQRGHTEAFF.

V usage is TRBV15 and J usage is TRBJ2-3; D unresolved. The CDR3 spans 16 residues. Trimming left V 0 bases short and J 6 bases short, with 16 bases between. CDR1 is LNHNV and CDR2 is YYDKDF in the germline V gene (reference sequence). Here the CDR3 DNA reads TGTGCCACCAGCAGAGATGAACTAACCCAACGCGATACGCAGTATTTT. It is translated as CATSRDELTQRDTQYF.

The rearrangement links TRBV2 to TRBJ1-2, with 9 bases lining up with TRBD1. J was trimmed by 4 bases and V by 5 bases; bases with no gene match: 8. The CDR3 totals 15 residues. Germline loops: CDR1 SNHLY, CDR2 FYNNEI. DNA of the CDR3: TGTGCCAGCAGTATTTTACAGGGGGCTTTCTATGGCTACACCTTC. The encoded protein is CASSILQGAFYGYTF.

The rearrangement joins TRBV5-4 to TRBJ2-3; the D gene is possibly TRBD2 (6 bases). The V end lost 1 base, the J end lost 2 bases, and 14 bases lay between the germline ends. Germline CDR1 and CDR2: SGHNT and YYREEE (reference sequence). The CDR3 contains 16 residues. The CDR3 spells CASSLPGTASTDTQYF. DNA of the CDR3: TGTGCCAGCAGCTTGCCCGGGACTGCCTCCACAGATACGCAGTATTTT.

The chain has TRBV2 and TRBJ2-5; tentative D call: TRBD1 (6 bases). Trimming cost V 1 base and J 5 bases, with 14 bases left between them. The CDR3 is made up of 15 amino acids. From germline, CDR1 is SNHLY and CDR2 FYNNEI. CDR3 in amino acids: CASSEGNQGLETQYF. The CDR3, as DNA: TGTGCCAGCAGTGAAGGGAACCAGGGGCTGGAGACCCAGTACTTC.

The rearrangement uses TRBV11-2 and TRBJ2-3; TRBD2 agrees at 10 bases. There are 19 residues in the CDR3. CDR1 and CDR2 from the germline V gene are SGHAT and FQNNGV. V lost 5 bases to trimming and J lost 4 bases; unmatched junction nucleotides: 18. The CDR3 DNA reads TGTGCCAGCAGCCCCCTCGGACTAGCGGTTACCACCCCCCCAGATACGCAGTATTTT. Amino acid sequence: CASSPLGLAVTTPPDTQYF.

The chain combines TRBV3-1 (or the pseudogene TRBV3-2) with TRBJ1-1, with D possibly being TRBD1 (6 bases). Per germline, CDR1 LGHDT and CDR2 YNNKEL (reference sequence). This CDR3 contains 13 residues. V dropped 8 bases and J dropped 4 bases, with 14 bases sitting between them. Written as DNA, the CDR3 is TGTGCCAGCCGGGACACTCCCTCCACTGAAGCTTTCTTT. Translating it yields CASRDTPSTEAFF.

The V and J genes are TRBV7-9 and TRBJ1-1; no clear D. The CDR3 spans 11 residues. Germline loops: CDR1 SEHNR, CDR2 FQNEAQ (reference sequence). The DNA of the CDR3 is TGTATTGTCAGGTTGAACACTGAAGCTTTCTTT. This gives the protein CIVRLNTEAFF. Using reference TRBV7-9 and TRBJ1-1 for the parts outside the CDR3, the full variable domain is DTGVSQNPRHKITKRGQNVTFRCDPISEHNRLYWYRQTLGQGPEFLTYFQNEAQLEKSRLLSDRFSAERPKGSFSTLEIQRTEQGDSAMYLCIVRLNTEAFFGQGTRLTVV.

The chain couples TRBV19 to TRBJ1-2, with unresolved D. Deletions cut 1 base from V and 4 bases from J, with 10 bases between. This CDR3 has 14 amino acids. Germline V gene sequence: CDR1 LNHDA, CDR2 SQIVND (reference sequence). DNA for the CDR3: TGTGCCAGTAGTATAGGGCAGGCTCTCTATGGCTACACCTTC. This gives the protein CASSIGQALYGYTF.

This clone was picked up a small number of times. Written as DNA, the CDR3 is TGCGCCAGCAGCCTAGGGACTAGCGGGAGTGTCAACACCGGGGAGCTGTTTTTT. Residues: CASSLGTSGSVNTGELFF. The chain couples TRBV4-3 to TRBJ2-2; TRBD2 aligns across 14 bases. V shed 4 bases and J 2 bases; nucleotides not matched to a gene: 6. The CDR3 contains 18 residues. Germline CDR1 LGHNA, CDR2 YSLEER.

The rearrangement joins TRBV5-1 to TRBJ1-2; D ambiguous. Germline assignment: CDR1 SGHRS and CDR2 YFSETQ. The CDR3 consists of 13 residues. The V and J ends lost 4 bases and 8 bases respectively, with 15 bases between them. CDR3 coding DNA: TGCGCCAGCAGCCCGGGTTCGGTAAGCGGCTACACCTTC. Protein: CASSPGSVSGYTF.

The V gene is TRBV4-3, the J gene TRBJ2-1, with D possibly matching TRBD2 (7 bases). The CDR3 runs 14 residues. The V end was cut by 0 bases, the J end by 9 bases, with 12 bases between. Germline V gene data show CDR1 as LGHNA and CDR2 as YSLEER. The CDR3 reads CASSQEQGGSEQFF. In DNA, the CDR3 is TGCGCCAGCAGCCAAGAACAGGGAGGGAGTGAGCAGTTCTTC.

V is TRBV2 and J is TRBJ2-3; D uncertain. V lost 3 bases, J lost 2 bases, and 3 bases lay in between. CDR3 length: 12 residues. Germline V gene lookup returns CDR1 SNHLY and CDR2 FYNNEI. The CDR3 DNA reads as TGTGCCAGCAGTGACTCCACAGATACGCAGTATTTT. Its translation is CASSDSTDTQYF.

The chain joins TRBV11-2 to TRBJ2-3; D remains unclear. This CDR3 spans 15 amino acids. In germline, CDR1 is SGHAT, CDR2 FQNNGV. The V end lost 5 bases, the J end lost 3 bases, and 15 bases lay between the germline ends. The DNA for the CDR3 is TGTGCCAGCAGCCCCCTCTGGAGTTTGACAGATACGCAGTATTTT. Its protein product is CASSPLWSLTDTQYF.

The CDR3 DNA follows: TGTGCCAGCAGCTCTACCGGGACAGGGGTAGGCTACACCTTC. It is translated as CASSSTGTGVGYTF. The chain is built from TRBV5-6 and TRBJ1-2; 10 bases are a match to TRBD1. Per germline, CDR1 SGHDT and CDR2 YYEEEE. The ends lost 3 bases at V and 8 bases at J; junction bases unmatched: 7. The CDR3 sequence is 14 residues long.

The V gene is TRBV6-2 or TRBV6-3, the J gene TRBJ2-5; TRBD2 matches 7 bases. J gave up 2 bases and V 2 bases, and 14 bases lay outside the gene matches. This CDR3 spans 18 amino acids. Germline lookup yields CDR1 MNHEY and CDR2 SVGEGT. CDR3 sequence (DNA): TGTGCCAGCAGTTACGGTGTTTTTGCCGCGGGGGAGCAAGAGACCCAGTACTTC. Translated, it gives CASSYGVFAAGEQETQYF.

This chain uses TRBV6-2 or TRBV6-3 with TRBJ2-1; TRBD2 agrees at 8 bases. CDR3 length equals 19 residues. Germline V CDR1 and CDR2: MNHEY, SVGEGT. V trimming: 2 bases; J trimming: 0 bases; junction bases outside the gene matches: 12. Written as DNA, the CDR3 is TGTGCCAGCAGTTACCCGAACGGGCGGGAGGCCCTCTCCTACAATGAGCAGTTCTTC. It translates to CASSYPNGREALSYNEQFF.

The chain uses TRBV18 and TRBJ1-2; a possible D gene is TRBD1 (6 bases). V was trimmed by 4 bases and J by 1 base, leaving 7 bases between them. Germline CDR1 KGHSH, CDR2 LQKENI. This CDR3 has 13 residues. The CDR3 DNA sequence: TGTGCCAGCTCACAGGACAGTAACTATGGCTACACCTTC. This codes for CASSQDSNYGYTF.

The gene calls are TRBV28 and TRBJ1-6; 7 positions agree with TRBD1. V lost 6 bases and J lost 9; bases outside the gene matches: 8. From germline, CDR1 is MDHEN and CDR2 SYDVKM. There are 14 residues in the CDR3. CDR3 amino acids: CASSRDSAISPLHF. For the CDR3, the DNA is TGTGCCAGCAGCCGGGACAGTGCCATTTCACCCCTCCACTTT.

V gene TRBV7-2 combines with J gene TRBJ2-1; 7 bases are a match to TRBD2. The germline V gene has CDR1 SGHTA and CDR2 FQGNSA. Trimming removed 5 bases from V and 2 bases from J; junction bases left unmatched: 9. The CDR3 loop spans 16 amino acids. Here the CDR3 DNA reads TGTGCCAGCAGCCCATCCGGGACTAACACCTACAATGAGCAGTTCTTC. Protein product: CASSPSGTNTYNEQFF.

This clone was seen only once. The V and J genes are TRBV7-2 and TRBJ2-7, with a weak D call TRBD1 (6 bases). Germline V gene lookup returns CDR1 SGHTA and CDR2 FQGNSA. The CDR3 is made up of 14 amino acids. Trimming cost V 1 base and J 6 bases, with 13 bases left between them. CDR3 coding DNA: TGTGCCAGCAGCTTAGACCACAACAGGGCCGAGCAGTACTTC. Protein: CASSLDHNRAEQYF. The full variable domain, rest sourced from reference TRBV7-2 and TRBJ2-7, is GAGVSQSPSNKVTEKGKDVELRCDPISGHTALYWYRQSLGQGLEFLIYFQGNSAPDKSGLPSDRFSAERTGGSVSTLTIQRTQQEDSAVYLCASSLDHNRAEQYFGPGTRLTVT.